This TCR beta chain comes out of a study of T cells in Graves' hyperthyroidism and ophthalmopathy. General study findings and limits: Among thyroid clonotypes expanded above 0.001, most also appeared in blood.

Authors of the study amplified TCR beta CDR3 regions from RNA transcripts. First-round RT-PCR targeting the TCR CDR3 was performed with the HTBI primer set. TCRdb reprocessed the multiplex PCR reads via MiXCR and lists one record per CDR3 protein. The sample yields about 690,000 distinct CDR3 sequences, around 16% seen once. The germline V gene has CDR1 MNHEY and CDR2 SVGEGT. J lost 5 bases, V lost 4 bases, and 12 bases had no gene match. The CDR3 loop spans 16 amino acids. This clonotype appeared a few times. Antigen unknown. The gene calls are TRBV6-2 or TRBV6-3 and TRBJ2-5, with TRBD2 matching 8 bases. The TCR comes from a man aged 50 to 59 with Graves' hyperthyroidism. The sequencing sample was made of blood. The CDR3 is CASSWWGQRELETQYF. DNA for the CDR3: TGTGCCAGCAGTTGGTGGGGCCAGCGGGAGTTGGAGACCCAGTACTTC.